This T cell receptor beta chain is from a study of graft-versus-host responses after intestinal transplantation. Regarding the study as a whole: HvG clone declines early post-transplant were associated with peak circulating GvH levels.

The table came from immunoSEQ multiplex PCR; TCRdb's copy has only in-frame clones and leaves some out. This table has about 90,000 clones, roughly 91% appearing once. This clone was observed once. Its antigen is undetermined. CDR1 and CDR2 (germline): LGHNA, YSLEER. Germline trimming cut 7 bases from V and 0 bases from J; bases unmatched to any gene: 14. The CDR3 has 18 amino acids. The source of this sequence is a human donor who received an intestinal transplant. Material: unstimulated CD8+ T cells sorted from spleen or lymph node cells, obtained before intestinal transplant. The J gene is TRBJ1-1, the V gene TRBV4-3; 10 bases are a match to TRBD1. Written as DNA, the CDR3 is TGCGCCAGCACCCCATCCCGGGACAGGGGATACATGAACACTGAAGCTTTCTTT. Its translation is CASTPSRDRGYMNTEAFF.